This note documents a single T cell receptor beta chain sequence. Its antigen is not known. The germline gene is not matched at one end of the junction; a read error may be the cause. This entry comes from a study of blood T cells in healthy people across ages. Findings and limits, study-wide: Expanded clonotype changes were possibly confounded by unknown donor CMV status. The recorded TCR beta diversity per million T cells decreased in a roughly linear manner with age.

Through a sample-barcoded 5' primer and a J-beta primer mix, a second PCR was run for roughly 6 to 11 cycles. TCRdb recomputed calls from the 5' RACE reads with MiXCR, one row per CDR3 protein. Among 1,800,000 or so distinct CDR3 sequences listed, about 39% were seen once. Sequencing was carried out using blood. This TCR was sampled from a human donor in good health.

This chain's CDR3 is CSVTGGGISYGQYF. The CDR3 DNA is TGCAGCGTGACAGGGGGCGGAATCTCCTACGGGCAGTACTTC. The rearrangement links TRBV29-1 to TRBJ2-7; 10 bases agree with TRBD1. The germline gives CDR1 SQVTM, CDR2 ANQGSEA. The CDR3 consists of 14 residues.